This TCR beta chain was profiled in a study of CD8 T cells in ankylosing spondylitis. This clonotype was seen ten or more times. Antigen: not known. Study-level findings and limits: Disease-linked clones were reportedly significantly enriched in matched ankylosing spondylitis synovial fluid. Apparently characteristic of ankylosing spondylitis blood was a TCR beta motif (eight highly homologous variants).

J was trimmed by 2 bases and V by 6 bases; bases with no gene match: 3. CDR3 length: 14 amino acids. Germline loops: CDR1 KGHSH, CDR2 LQKENI. From the 5' RACE reads, TCRdb called clonotypes with MiXCR, one entry per CDR3 protein. The repertoire includes fewer than 550,000 distinct CDR3 sequences, about 5.7% of them detected once, and roughly 3.5% sits in the top ten. This receptor was obtained from a male donor with ankylosing spondylitis. The genes are TRBV18 and TRBJ1-5; 8 bases match TRBD1. Sequenced sample: blood, either unsorted or a sorted T cell fraction (not recorded which). The CDR3 is CASSVGQGNQPQHF. Here the CDR3 DNA reads TGTGCCAGCTCTGTGGGACAGGGCAATCAGCCCCAGCATTTT.